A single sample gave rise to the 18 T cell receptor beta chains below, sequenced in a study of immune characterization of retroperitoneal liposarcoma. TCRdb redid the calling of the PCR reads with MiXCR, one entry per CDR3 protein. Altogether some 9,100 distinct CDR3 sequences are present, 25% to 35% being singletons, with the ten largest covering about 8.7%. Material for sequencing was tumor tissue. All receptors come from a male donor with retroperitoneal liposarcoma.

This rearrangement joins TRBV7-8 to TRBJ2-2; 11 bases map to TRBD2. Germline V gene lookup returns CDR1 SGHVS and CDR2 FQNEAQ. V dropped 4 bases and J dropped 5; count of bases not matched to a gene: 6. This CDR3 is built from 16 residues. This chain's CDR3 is CASSSRRLAGTGELFF. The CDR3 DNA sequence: TGTGCCAGCAGCTCAAGGAGACTAGCGGGAACCGGGGAGCTGTTTTTT.

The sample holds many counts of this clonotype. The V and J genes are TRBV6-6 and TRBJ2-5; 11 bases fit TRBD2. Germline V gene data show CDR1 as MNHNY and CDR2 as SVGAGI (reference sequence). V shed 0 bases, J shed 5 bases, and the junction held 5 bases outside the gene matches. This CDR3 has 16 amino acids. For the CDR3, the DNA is TGTGCCAGCAGTTACTCCGGACTAGCGGGTCCGGAGACCCAGTACTTC. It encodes CASSYSGLAGPETQYF.

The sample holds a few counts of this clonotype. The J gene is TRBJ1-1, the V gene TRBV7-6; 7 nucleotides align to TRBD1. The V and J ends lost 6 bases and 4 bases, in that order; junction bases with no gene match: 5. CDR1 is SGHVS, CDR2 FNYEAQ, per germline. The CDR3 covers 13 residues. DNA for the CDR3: TGTGCCAGCAGACCGGGACAGATCACTGAAGCTTTCTTT. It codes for CASRPGQITEAFF.

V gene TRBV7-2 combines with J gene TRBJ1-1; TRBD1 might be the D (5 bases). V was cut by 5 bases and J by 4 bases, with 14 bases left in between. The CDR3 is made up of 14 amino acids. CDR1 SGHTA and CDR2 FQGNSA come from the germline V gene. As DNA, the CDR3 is TGTGCCAGCAGCCCCGGAATTGGGGCCACTGAAGCTTTCTTT. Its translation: CASSPGIGATEAFF.

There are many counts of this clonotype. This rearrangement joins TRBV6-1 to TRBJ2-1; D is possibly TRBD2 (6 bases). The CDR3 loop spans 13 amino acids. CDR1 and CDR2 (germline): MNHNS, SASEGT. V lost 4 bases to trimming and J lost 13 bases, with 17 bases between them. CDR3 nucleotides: TGTGCCAGCAGTGCTCTGGGCGGGGTGACCCAGTTCTTC. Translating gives CASSALGGVTQFF.

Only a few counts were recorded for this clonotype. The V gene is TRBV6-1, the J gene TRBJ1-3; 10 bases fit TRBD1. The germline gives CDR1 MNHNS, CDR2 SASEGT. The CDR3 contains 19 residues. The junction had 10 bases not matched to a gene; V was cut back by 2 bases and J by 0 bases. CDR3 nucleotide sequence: TGTGCCAGCAGTGAACAGATTCCGGGACAGGGGATCTCTGGAAACACCATATATTTT. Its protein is CASSEQIPGQGISGNTIYF.

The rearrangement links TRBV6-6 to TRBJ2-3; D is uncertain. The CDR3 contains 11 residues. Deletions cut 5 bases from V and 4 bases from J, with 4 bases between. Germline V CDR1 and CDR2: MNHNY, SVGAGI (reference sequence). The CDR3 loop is CASSGADTQYF. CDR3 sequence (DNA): TGTGCCAGCAGTGGGGCAGATACGCAGTATTTT.

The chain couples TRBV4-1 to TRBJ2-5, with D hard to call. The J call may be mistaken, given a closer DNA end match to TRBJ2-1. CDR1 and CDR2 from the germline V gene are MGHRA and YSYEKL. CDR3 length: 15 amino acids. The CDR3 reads CASSQDAPAYNEQFF. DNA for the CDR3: TGCGCCAGCAGCCAAGATGCACCCGCATACAATGAGCAGTTCTTC.

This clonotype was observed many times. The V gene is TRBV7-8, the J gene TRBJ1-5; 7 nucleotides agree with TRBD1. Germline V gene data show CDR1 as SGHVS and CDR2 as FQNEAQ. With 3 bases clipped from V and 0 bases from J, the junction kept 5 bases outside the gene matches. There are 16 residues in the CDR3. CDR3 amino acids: CASSLGRQGSNQPQHF. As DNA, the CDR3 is TGTGCCAGCAGCTTGGGTAGACAGGGTAGCAATCAGCCCCAGCATTTT.

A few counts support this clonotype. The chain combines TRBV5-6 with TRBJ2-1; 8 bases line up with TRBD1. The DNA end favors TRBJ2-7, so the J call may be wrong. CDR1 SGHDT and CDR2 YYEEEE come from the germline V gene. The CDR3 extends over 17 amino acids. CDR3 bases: TGTGCCAGCAGCTTCTCCGGGACAGGTCTTAGCTCCTACGAGCAGTACTTC. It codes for CASSFSGTGLSSYEQYF.

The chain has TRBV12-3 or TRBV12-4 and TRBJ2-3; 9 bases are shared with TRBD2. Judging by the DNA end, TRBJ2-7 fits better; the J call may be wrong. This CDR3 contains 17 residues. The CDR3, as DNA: TGTGCCAGCAGCCCCCATCGGGGCGGGAGGGCCTACAATGAGCAGTACTTC. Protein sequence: CASSPHRGGRAYNEQYF.

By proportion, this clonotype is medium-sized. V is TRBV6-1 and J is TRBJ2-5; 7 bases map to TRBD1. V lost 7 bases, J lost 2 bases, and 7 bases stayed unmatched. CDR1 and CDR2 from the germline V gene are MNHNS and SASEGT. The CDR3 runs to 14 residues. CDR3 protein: CASTKTGQQETQYF. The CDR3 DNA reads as TGTGCCAGCACTAAGACGGGACAGCAAGAGACCCAGTACTTC.

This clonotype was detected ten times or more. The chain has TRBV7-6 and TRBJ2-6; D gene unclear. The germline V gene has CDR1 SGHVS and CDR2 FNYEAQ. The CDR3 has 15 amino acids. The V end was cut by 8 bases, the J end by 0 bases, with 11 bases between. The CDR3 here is CASADLHSGANVLTF. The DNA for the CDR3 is TGTGCCAGCGCAGATCTGCACTCTGGGGCCAACGTCCTGACTTTC.

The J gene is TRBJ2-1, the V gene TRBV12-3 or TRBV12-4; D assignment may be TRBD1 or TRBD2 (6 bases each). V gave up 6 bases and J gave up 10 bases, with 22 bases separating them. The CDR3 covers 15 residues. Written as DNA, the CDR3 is TGTGCCAGCAGCGAAGGCGAGGGGGGCTCCTACGAGCAGTTCTTC. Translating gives CASSEGEGGSYEQFF.

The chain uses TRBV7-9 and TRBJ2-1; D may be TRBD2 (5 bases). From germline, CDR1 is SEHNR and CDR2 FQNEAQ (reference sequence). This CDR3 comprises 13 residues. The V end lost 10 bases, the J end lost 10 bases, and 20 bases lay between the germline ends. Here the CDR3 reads CATSRWEDYEQFF. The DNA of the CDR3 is TGTGCCACCAGTCGATGGGAAGACTACGAGCAGTTCTTC.

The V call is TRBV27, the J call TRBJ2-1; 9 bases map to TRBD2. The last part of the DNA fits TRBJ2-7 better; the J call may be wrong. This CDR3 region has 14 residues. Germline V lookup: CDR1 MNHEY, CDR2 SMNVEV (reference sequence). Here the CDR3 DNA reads TGTGCCAGCCGTAGCGGGGGCTCCTACAATGAGCAGTACTTC. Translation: CASRSGGSYNEQYF.

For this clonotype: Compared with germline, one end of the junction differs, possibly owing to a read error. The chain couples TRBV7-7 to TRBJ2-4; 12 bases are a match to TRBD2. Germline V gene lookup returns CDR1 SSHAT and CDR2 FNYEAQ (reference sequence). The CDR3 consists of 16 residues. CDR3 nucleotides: TGTGCTAGCAGCCCTAGCGGGGGGGGGGGCGCCGAGACCCAGTACTTT. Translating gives CASSPSGGGGAETQYF.

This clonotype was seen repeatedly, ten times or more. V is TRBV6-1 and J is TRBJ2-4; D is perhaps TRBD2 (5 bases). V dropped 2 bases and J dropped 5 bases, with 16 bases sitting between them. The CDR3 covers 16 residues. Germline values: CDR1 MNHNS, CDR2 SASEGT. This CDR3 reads CASSELEGGPQNIQYF. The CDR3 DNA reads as TGTGCCAGCAGTGAACTTGAGGGCGGGCCGCAAAACATTCAGTACTTC.